This TCR beta chain was observed in a study of prognosis after radiotherapy for stage I lung cancer (dated by TCRdb to about 2021). Some background on the complete study: Between early 2018 and early 2019, under 20 patients with stage I NSCLC were enrolled in Nanjing, China. The cohort was made up of under 15 men and about 6 women, with a median age of nearly 75 years and an age range of roughly 53 to 95 years. All patients were considered medically inoperable, owing to comorbidities in around twelve and refusal of surgery in about seven. In every patient, SBRT was given without any concurrent therapy. Several patients had oligometastatic NSCLC after their primary tumor was surgically resected, and about 13 patients had newly diagnosed primary stage I lung tumors. Some 13 patients had adenocarcinoma and more than five had squamous cell carcinoma as the tumor histology. Four of the 19 patients developed distant metastases after SBRT, at a median of approximately 7 months; the other 15 showed no significant progression. This study profiled peripheral blood TCR beta repertoires from stage I NSCLC patients before and after stereotactic body radiotherapy and linked the repertoires to distant failure. The study took one blood sample before SBRT and one after SBRT from each of 19 patients and sequenced all 38 samples. Using image-guided IMRT or VMAT, SBRT was delivered in 3 to 5 fractions at a biologically effective dose of at least 100 Gy.

The TCR beta CDR3 region was amplified from genomic DNA by two rounds of multiplex PCR. The first PCR round used primers specific to each TRBV and TRBJ gene, with sequences filed in Chinese patent CN105087789A. Universal primers were used in the second round of PCR. The Roche High Pure PCR Template Preparation Kit was used to extract genomic DNA from frozen PBMCs. Paired-end sequencing with 151 bp reads was performed on the libraries using an Illumina HiSeq 3000. In the source study's methods: Raw reads lacking the multiplex PCR primer sequences were removed with CutAdapt. High-quality paired reads were merged into contigs with PEAR. By alignment to reference sequences, MiXCR assigned TRB V, D and J gene segments to each contig. To remove sequencing errors, CDR3 sequences were clustered according to base quality and sequence similarity. Shannon entropy, normalized by the natural log of the productive TCR sequence number, served as the measure of diversity. Clonality was defined as one minus Shannon entropy divided by the natural log of the number of unique clonotypes. Progression-free survival cut-offs for repertoire metrics were chosen using the Youden index of ROC curves, with analyses run in R 3.5.3. The public reads were reprocessed in TCRdb via fastp at Q25 and MiXCR, keeping in-frame beta chains. Rows matching on CDR3 protein sequence are summarized as one entry with the most common DNA and genes. The V and J calls shown here were made by TCRdb, not taken from the authors' results. This sample holds about 19,000 distinct CDR3 sequences; around half were observed only once. Jointly, the top ten make up 32% of the sample.

This clonotype occurred many times. The antigen this receptor binds is unknown. No base-level quality is on record; no much larger clone is a single base apart. The CDR3, from cysteine to phenylalanine, totals 15 residues. Here the CDR3 DNA is all that survives: 45 bases in frame from base 1. V has 3 bases trimmed and J has 0 bases trimmed; junction bases matching no gene number 2. The CDR1 and CDR2 encoded by the germline V gene are ENHRY and SYGVKD. On the study overall, not on this receptor specifically: None of the reported P values were adjusted for multiple comparisons. Differences in TRBV and TRBJ usage frequencies by metastasis status were reportedly observed in two V genes at baseline and in fewer than 10 V and two J genes after SBRT. No determination of tumor specificity was made for expanded TCR clones. The small cohort and short follow-up limited the study, so independent validation of the findings is needed. Post-SBRT Shannon entropy and its change from baseline were lower in patients who developed distant metastases; baseline Shannon entropy was not associated with metastases. After SBRT, the count of unique TCR clones dropped from a median of roughly 9,300 beforehand to about 7,000 afterward (Wilcoxon paired P=0.011).

All patients had node-negative disease on CT and PET/CT, and none had a history of other malignancies or prior chemotherapy or radiotherapy. Around 6 milliliters of peripheral venous blood were drawn into EDTA tubes at each of two time points. PBMCs were isolated by Ficoll-Paque Plus density-gradient centrifugation. Immediately after collection, samples were stored at -80 degrees C until analysis. Here the sequenced sample was PBMCs, taken before or after stereotactic body radiation therapy (not recorded which). This sequence originates from a donor at least 50 years old with non-small cell lung cancer. The V gene is TRBV10-3 and the J gene is TRBJ2-5, with 9 junctional bases fitting TRBD2. The nucleotide sequence is TGTGCCATCAGTGAAATAGCGGGAGACCAAGAGACCCAGTACTTC. It specifies CAISEIAGDQETQYF.